This paragraph reports one TCR beta chain. The sample carries other DNA sequences with the same CDR3. The data stem from a study of shared clonotypes between healthy human individuals. Profiled with immunoSEQ multiplex PCR; TCRdb holds only in-frame clones, not every one. The table has around 2.5 million clones, over 85% seen once. Germline V gene sequence: CDR1 SGDLS, CDR2 YYNGEE. The CDR3 covers 14 residues. V lost 2 bases, J lost 3 bases, and 8 bases lay in between. What was sequenced was naive CD4+ T cells from PBMCs. The subset: CD45RA+ positively selected. The rearrangement uses TRBV9 and TRBJ2-2; possible D gene TRBD1, 5 bases. The sequence came from a man younger than 30 in good health. Some clones in this sample may be carry-over from other donors' samples. CDR3 in DNA: TGTGCCAGCAGCGTTTTAGGGGACACCGGGGAGCTGTTTTTT. It specifies CASSVLGDTGELFF.